This T cell receptor (beta chain) was retrieved from a study of human T cells and chemical hapten exposure. CDR1 SGHTA and CDR2 FQGTGA come from the germline V gene. Between the trimmed V and J ends, which lost 1 base and 5 bases, there was a span of 5 bases. The CDR3 runs to 13 residues. TCRdb re-called the RACE reads through MiXCR, storing one row per CDR3 protein. The table lists about 40,000 distinct CDR3 sequences, about 8.9% of them singletons. The time point is: patch test 2, 6 weeks after DPC sensitization. Stated treatment: therapeutic diphenylcyclopropenone sensitization with weekly scalp DPC. This clonotype was found many times.

Sequenced here: whole blood, sampled in connection with sensitization to the hapten diphenylcyclopropenone (DPC). The TCR sequence derives from a woman between 40 and 55 years old with alopecia areata. Some clones in this sample may be carry-over from other donors' samples. The J gene is TRBJ2-2, the V gene TRBV7-3; no definite D call. The CDR3 loop is CASSLMQTGELFF. The CDR3 DNA reads as TGTGCCAGCAGCTTAATGCAGACCGGGGAGCTGTTTTTT.